These T cell receptor beta chains were read from a single sample in a study of T cell changes during pregnancy in multiple sclerosis. Sequencing used immunoSEQ multiplex PCR; TCRdb keeps in-frame clones, though not all of them. The top ten clones hold less than 3.5% of a sample with 70,000 to 80,000 clones, 80% to 90% of them seen once. This sample comprised peripheral blood, obtained before pregnancy. Receptors were obtained from a female donor with multiple sclerosis, enrolled in a pregnancy study. Each CDR3 is given with its conserved first and last residue. The D gene is left open where the match is weak. Expanded clones get a size class; other rows say once, few or many, or leave the size out.

once,TRBJ1-2,-,TRBV28,CASSSTPRSRGYTF,TGTGCCAGCAGTTCGACACCCCGGTCGAGAGGCTACACCTTC
few,TRBJ2-2,TRBD1,TRBV4-2,CASSPGQGDTGELFF,TGTGCCAGCAGCCCGGGACAGGGGGACACCGGGGAGCTGTTTTTT
-,TRBJ2-5,-,TRBV5-1,CASSEGLAPQETQYF,TGCGCCAGCTCCGAAGGACTTGCCCCACAAGAGACCCAGTACTTC
-,TRBJ1-1,-,TRBV30,CAWSYSGMWRGTEAFF,TGTGCCTGGAGTTATAGCGGGATGTGGCGGGGCACTGAAGCTTTCTTT
-,TRBJ1-6,TRBD1,TRBV18,CASSPGDRGVNSPLHF,TGTGCCAGCTCACCAGGGGACAGGGGCGTAAATTCACCCCTCCACTTT
-,TRBJ2-2,-,TRBV19,CASSTTPGQNTGELFF,TGTGCCAGTAGTACTACCCCGGGACAAAACACCGGGGAGCTGTTTTTT
-,TRBJ1-5,TRBD1,TRBV6-5,CASSYSTGGNQPQHF,TGTGCCAGCAGTTACTCTACAGGGGGCAATCAGCCCCAGCATTTT
-,TRBJ2-3,TRBD1,TRBV5-4,CASSRMGQVTIGGADTQYF,TGTGCCAGCAGCCGAATGGGACAGGTCACTATCGGTGGGGCAGATACGCAGTATTTT
-,TRBJ2-5,TRBD2,TRBV7-2,CASSLVSLAVNQETQYF,TGTGCCAGCAGCTTAGTGTCACTAGCGGTGAACCAAGAGACCCAGTACTTC
-,TRBJ1-1,-,TRBV6-4,CASSRLPGNTEAFF,TGTGCCAGCAGCCGACTCCCTGGGAACACTGAAGCTTTCTTT
-,TRBJ2-2,TRBD2,TRBV4-2,CASSQVSASGRNTGELFF,TGTGCCAGCAGCCAAGTATCCGCTAGCGGGAGAAACACCGGGGAGCTGTTTTTT
-,TRBJ1-2,-,TRBV15,CATSRGEESRSAGLYYGYTF,TGTGCCACCAGCAGAGGAGAAGAAAGTCGGTCGGCAGGCCTCTACTATGGCTACACCTTC
-,TRBJ1-5,-,TRBV27,CASSSRTGYSNQPQHF,TGTGCCAGCAGTTCTCGTACGGGATATAGCAATCAGCCCCAGCATTTT
-,TRBJ2-7,TRBD1,TRBV6-1,CASSERSSGRGYEQYF,TGTGCCAGCAGTGAAAGGTCGTCGGGCAGGGGGTACGAGCAGTACTTC
once,TRBJ1-4,-,TRBV19,CASSSLTGENEKLFF,TGTGCCAGTAGTTCCCTGACGGGAGAGAATGAAAAACTGTTTTTT
-,TRBJ1-5,TRBD1,TRBV11-2,CASSFQGASNQPQHF,TGTGCCAGCAGCTTTCAGGGGGCGAGCAATCAGCCCCAGCATTTT
-,TRBJ2-1,TRBD1,TRBV18,CASSPRGQSSYNEQFF,TGTGCCAGCTCACCCAGGGGGCAAAGCTCCTACAATGAGCAGTTCTTC
-,TRBJ2-3,-,TRBV11-3,CASSLGASTDTQYF,TGTGCCAGCAGCTTGGGGGCTAGCACAGATACGCAGTATTTT
-,TRBJ2-5,-,TRBV25-1,CASSEFPEVQETQYF,TGTGCCAGCAGTGAATTCCCGGAGGTACAAGAGACCCAGTACTTC
-,TRBJ2-5,-,TRBV6-6,CASKWGGQRETQYF,TGTGCCAGCAAGTGGGGGGGGCAACGGGAGACCCAGTACTTC
-,TRBJ1-4,TRBD1,TRBV25-1,CASSGTGMEKLFF,TGTGCCAGCAGTGGGACAGGGATGGAAAAACTGTTTTTT
-,TRBJ2-3,-,TRBV2,CASSEGGDRWDTTDTQYF,TGTGCCAGCAGTGAAGGGGGGGACCGATGGGATACCACAGATACGCAGTATTTT
-,TRBJ2-3,-,TRBV11-1,CASSSSRGAPDTQYF,TGTGCCAGCAGCTCAAGCAGGGGAGCCCCAGATACGCAGTATTTT
-,TRBJ1-1,-,TRBV2,CASFAGSEAFF,TGTGCCAGCTTCGCAGGGTCTGAAGCTTTCTTT
-,TRBJ2-7,TRBD1,TRBV25-1,CASSEFTEGGYYEQYF,TGTGCCAGCAGTGAATTTACGGAAGGGGGCTACTACGAGCAGTACTTC
-,TRBJ2-7,-,TRBV27,CASSFLGVGAYEQYF,TGTGCCAGCAGTTTTTTGGGCGTCGGGGCCTACGAGCAGTACTTC
-,TRBJ2-7,TRBD1,TRBV5-1,CASSRWTGGYEQYF,TGCGCCAGCAGCAGATGGACAGGGGGCTACGAGCAGTACTTC
-,TRBJ2-3,-,TRBV27,CASALGGGSDTQYF,TGTGCCAGCGCCTTGGGGGGGGGCTCAGATACGCAGTATTTT
-,TRBJ2-1,TRBD2,TRBV5-3,CARSCPRRGVYNEQFF,TGTGCCAGAAGCTGCCCTCGGCGGGGGGTATACAATGAGCAGTTCTTC
-,TRBJ2-1,TRBD2,TRBV4-2,CASSPQREGGWVKFF,TGTGCCAGCAGCCCCCAGCGGGAGGGTGGATGGGTGAAGTTCTTC
-,TRBJ2-1,-,TRBV6-6,CASRFGQNYNEQFF,TGTGCCAGCAGGTTCGGACAGAACTACAATGAGCAGTTCTTC
-,TRBJ2-2,TRBD2,TRBV30,CAWSPGGGFPWDGLFF,TGTGCCTGGAGTCCGGGCGGGGGGTTTCCCTGGGACGGGCTGTTTTTT
-,TRBJ1-5,-,TRBV18,CASSYYPPQVNQPQHF,TGTGCCAGCTCCTATTACCCCCCGCAGGTCAATCAGCCCCAGCATTTT
-,TRBJ2-7,-,TRBV30,CAWSPVSSTAYEQYF,TGTGCCTGGAGCCCCGTTTCAAGTACAGCCTACGAGCAGTACTTC
-,TRBJ2-7,-,TRBV29-1,CSVVVGRENSYEQYF,TGCAGCGTTGTCGTTGGACGGGAGAATTCCTACGAGCAGTACTTC
-,TRBJ2-7,-,TRBV30,CAWSVPGTTYEQYF,TGTGCCTGGAGTGTTCCCGGGACAACTTACGAGCAGTACTTC
-,TRBJ1-2,-,TRBV9,CASSVDRDGYTF,TGTGCCAGCAGCGTAGATCGTGATGGCTACACCTTC
-,TRBJ2-1,-,TRBV12-5,CASGPARGATSFNEQFF,TGTGCTAGTGGTCCCGCCCGGGGGGCTACCTCCTTCAATGAGCAGTTCTTC
-,TRBJ1-2,-,TRBV2,CASSDTTAGGTGYTF,TGTGCCAGCAGTGATACGACAGCGGGCGGAACTGGCTACACCTTC
-,TRBJ1-2,-,TRBV7-9,CASNFGGYGNYGYTF,TGTGCCAGCAACTTCGGGGGGTATGGCAACTATGGCTACACCTTC
-,TRBJ1-5,-,TRBV7-8,CASSLYSGTKNQPQHF,TGTGCCAGCAGCTTATATTCGGGGACAAAAAATCAGCCCCAGCATTTT
once,TRBJ1-2,-,TRBV19,CASRIGHGYTF,TGTGCCAGTAGGATAGGGCATGGCTACACCTTC
-,TRBJ2-5,TRBD2,TRBV9,CASSLRAGEETQYF,TGTGCCAGCAGCCTCCGAGCGGGAGAAGAGACCCAGTACTTC
-,TRBJ2-1,-,TRBV6-4,CASSDSGRGTYNEQFF,TGTGCCAGCAGTGACTCTGGCAGGGGAACCTACAATGAGCAGTTCTTC
-,TRBJ2-7,TRBD2,TRBV7-2,CASRGLGLAGFEQYF,TGTGCCAGCAGGGGGTTGGGACTAGCGGGGTTCGAGCAGTACTTC
-,TRBJ2-1,TRBD2,TRBV5-1,CASSLEVSGSSYNEQFF,TGCGCCAGCAGCTTGGAGGTTAGCGGGAGCTCCTACAATGAGCAGTTCTTC
-,TRBJ2-3,-,TRBV4-2,CASSQEGAMNTQYF,TGTGCCAGCAGCCAAGAGGGGGCCATGAATACGCAGTATTTT
-,TRBJ2-1,TRBD2,TRBV10-3,CAISEATTSGGLNEQFF,TGTGCCATCAGTGAGGCGACGACTAGCGGGGGGCTCAATGAGCAGTTCTTC
-,TRBJ2-7,-,TRBV19,CASSIVLGRHEQYF,TGTGCCAGTAGTATAGTCTTGGGGAGGCACGAGCAGTACTTC
-,TRBJ2-3,TRBD2,TRBV5-1,CASSTRGGTDTQYF,TGCGCCAGCAGCACGCGGGGGGGCACAGATACGCAGTATTTT
-,TRBJ1-4,-,TRBV30,CAWSLEGLQKLFF,TGTGCCTGGAGTTTGGAGGGACTCCAGAAACTGTTTTTT
once,TRBJ2-5,-,TRBV7-2,CASSLGSSVETQYF,TGTGCCAGCAGCTTAGGATCTAGTGTAGAGACCCAGTACTTC
-,TRBJ2-5,TRBD2,TRBV7-9,CASGGVGTQYF,TGTGCCAGCGGGGGGGTGGGGACCCAGTACTTC
-,TRBJ2-4,-,TRBV23-1,CASSRSGLLEKNIQYF,TGCGCCAGCAGTAGGTCTGGACTCCTAGAGAAAAACATTCAGTACTTC
-,TRBJ1-5,TRBD1,TRBV7-9,CASSYGTGNQPQHF,TGTGCCAGCAGCTACGGGACAGGGAATCAGCCCCAGCATTTT
-,TRBJ2-7,TRBD2,TRBV19,CASSTGGWRGAYEQYF,TGTGCCAGTAGTACAGGCGGCTGGCGGGGGGCCTACGAGCAGTACTTC